The 10 T cell receptor beta chains given below trace back to one sample, sequenced in a study of blood T cells in healthy people across ages. The authors ran a second PCR of about 7 to 11 cycles using a sample-barcoded 5' primer and a J-beta primer mix. MiXCR, applied by TCRdb to the 5' RACE reads, yields one record per CDR3 protein. This repertoire shows over 950,000 distinct CDR3 sequences, around two fifths found once; its top ten account for 10% to 15%. The sample consisted of blood. The receptors were gathered from a young man in good health.

This clonotype appeared many times. The chain has TRBV27 and TRBJ1-2; possible D gene TRBD1, 5 bases. V was clipped by 6 bases and J by 6 bases, with 14 bases between them. The CDR3 totals 13 residues. Germline V lookup: CDR1 MNHEY, CDR2 SMNVEV (reference sequence). The CDR3 sequence: CASSLGGGDGYTF. CDR3 bases: TGTGCCAGCAGCTTAGGTGGAGGGGATGGCTACACCTTC.

This rearrangement joins TRBV20-1 to TRBJ1-4; a possible D gene is TRBD1 (5 bases). The CDR3 is made up of 15 amino acids. Germline CDR1 and CDR2: DFQATT and SNEGSKA (reference sequence). Deletions cut 0 bases from V and 7 bases from J, with 15 bases between. The CDR3 nucleotides are TGCAGTGCTAGAGATGGGGCAGGGTCTGGTGAAAAACTGTTTTTT. Protein: CSARDGAGSGEKLFF.

In its sample, this clonotype was seen many times. The rearrangement links TRBV7-9 to TRBJ2-5, with D unclear. This CDR3 has 14 amino acids. Trimming shortened V by 0 bases and J by 5 bases, and 10 bases separated the two germline ends. Germline V gene lookup returns CDR1 SEHNR and CDR2 FQNEAQ (reference sequence). CDR3 bases: TGTGCCAGCAGCTTAGCTGACCGGGCGGAGACCCAGTACTTC. This sequence encodes CASSLADRAETQYF.

There are a few counts of this clonotype. The chain's CDR3 is CASDGLVGEQFF. DNA of the CDR3: TGCGCCAGCGATGGACTAGTTGGTGAGCAGTTCTTC. This chain links TRBV4-1 with TRBJ2-1, with 7 positions matching TRBD2. Per germline, CDR1 MGHRA and CDR2 YSYEKL. V lost 8 bases and J lost 9; bases outside the gene matches: 7. The CDR3 totals 12 residues.

The chain links TRBV5-1 to TRBJ1-5; D not certain. Germline assignment: CDR1 SGHRS and CDR2 YFSETQ. V lost 0 bases and J lost 2, with 15 bases in between. This CDR3 is built from 17 residues. This CDR3 reads CASSLADGGVGNQPQHF. CDR3 DNA: TGCGCCAGCAGCTTGGCCGACGGCGGGGTAGGCAATCAGCCCCAGCATTTT.

The chain uses TRBV4-3 and TRBJ2-3, with 10 nucleotides matching TRBD2. V trimming: 0 bases; J trimming: 2 bases; junction bases outside the gene matches: 2. The CDR3 length is 16 residues. Germline-derived CDR1 and CDR2 are LGHNA and YSLEER. This chain's CDR3 is CASSQELAGSTDTQYF. In nucleotides, the CDR3 is TGCGCCAGCAGCCAAGAACTAGCGGGGTCCACAGATACGCAGTATTTT.

The chain's CDR3 is CASSQQLLNTGELFF. The CDR3 DNA is TGCGCCAGCAGCCAACAACTGCTGAACACCGGGGAGCTGTTTTTT. The chain is built from TRBV4-3 and TRBJ2-2; unclear D gene. Germline CDR1 and CDR2: LGHNA and YSLEER. CDR3 length: 15 amino acids. V shed 2 bases and J shed 1 base, with 8 bases lying between them.

This clonotype was picked up a small number of times. The CDR3 DNA reads as TGTGCCAGCAGCTTTAGACTAGCGGGCGATTCCTACGAGCAGTACTTC. It encodes CASSFRLAGDSYEQYF. This chain joins TRBV11-1 and TRBJ2-4, with TRBD2 identical over 10 bases. The DNA matches TRBJ2-7 better at its end, which makes the J call doubtful. Germline V gene data show CDR1 as SGHAT and CDR2 as FQDESV (reference sequence). CDR3 length equals 16 residues.

The V and J genes are TRBV7-8 and TRBJ2-7; 9 bases line up with TRBD1. The CDR3 covers 16 residues. The germline V gene has CDR1 SGHVS and CDR2 FQNEAQ. The V gene end was trimmed by 5 bases and the J gene end by 4 bases; junction bases not matched to a gene: 12. The CDR3 region has the DNA TGTGCCAGCAGCCGCACTACGGGACAGGGTTATTACGAGCAGTACTTC. It is translated as CASSRTTGQGYYEQYF.

Only a few counts were recorded for this clonotype. V usage is TRBV4-2 and J usage is TRBJ1-1; D remains ambiguous. Germline assignment: CDR1 LGHNA and CDR2 YNFKEQ. Between the trimmed V and J ends, which lost 0 bases and 5 bases, there was a span of 13 bases. This CDR3 comprises 15 residues. CDR3 DNA sequence: TGTGCCAGCAGCCAAGAGGCCGGGCTTGGGACTGAAGCTTTCTTT. Protein product: CASSQEAGLGTEAFF.